This T cell receptor beta chain is drawn from a study of tumor and adjacent non-tumor tissue in lung cancer. About the study: Stage I to III disease affected 9 to 10 men and several women aged roughly 30 to 80.

This sample's RNA came from whole unsorted tissue. A modified ARM-PCR protocol with three rounds of nested PCR amplified TCRbeta. MiXCR was run by TCRdb on the multiplex PCR reads, yielding one entry per CDR3 protein. The table has around 140,000 distinct CDR3 sequences, around 60% seen once. The CDR3 has 14 amino acids. This clonotype was counted once. A junction boundary mismatches the germline segment, possibly from a read error. The chain is built from TRBV12-3 or TRBV12-4 and TRBJ2-1; no firm D call. The receptor's source is a man aged 55-75 years with small cell lung cancer. The sequencing input was lung tumor tissue. CDR3 region: CASSFSTGYSEQFF. The DNA for the CDR3 is TGTGCCAGCAGTTTTAGTACCGGCTACAGTGAGCAGTTCTTC.